Below, 8 T cell receptor beta chains from the same sample are listed, as sequenced in a study of blood T cell repertoires in COVID-19. The repertoire was sequenced with immunoSEQ multiplex PCR; TCRdb's copy has only in-frame clones and lacks some. The profile shows 180,000 or so clones, around 87% of them singletons. The specimen was peripheral blood. The receptors derive from a woman aged 25 to 45 with active or convalescent COVID-19.

The V call is TRBV18, the J call TRBJ2-1, with TRBD2 matching 12 bases. Trimming took 6 bases from V and 7 from J; bases not matched to a gene: 10. Germline values: CDR1 KGHSH, CDR2 LQKENI. This CDR3 is built from 16 residues. Here the CDR3 reads CASSPAGTSGSNEQFF. As DNA, the CDR3 is TGTGCCAGCTCCCCCGCCGGGACTAGCGGGTCTAATGAGCAGTTCTTC.

This chain links TRBV3-1 (or the pseudogene TRBV3-2) with TRBJ2-1, with a tentative D call TRBD2 (7 bases). The CDR3 loop spans 13 amino acids. The V end was cut by 0 bases, the J end by 13 bases, with 13 bases between. From germline, CDR1 is LGHDT and CDR2 YNNKEL (reference sequence). CDR3 coding DNA: TGTGCCAGCAGCCAAGAAATCGGGGGGCCTCAGTTCTTC. It is translated as CASSQEIGGPQFF.

The V call is TRBV5-8, the J call TRBJ2-1; 8 nucleotides align to TRBD2. The germline gives CDR1 SGHTS, CDR2 YDEGEE. CDR3 size: 14 residues. The V and J ends lost 2 bases and 8 bases, in that order; junction bases with no gene match: 6. Written as DNA, the CDR3 is TGTGCCAGCAGCTTCCGGACTAGCCAGTATGAGCAGTTCTTC. This codes for CASSFRTSQYEQFF.

The V call is TRBV19, the J call TRBJ1-5; weak D call: TRBD1 (5 bases). CDR1 and CDR2 from the germline V gene are LNHDA and SQIVND (reference sequence). CDR3 length: 14 amino acids. Trimming left V 8 bases short and J 5 bases short, with 16 bases between. The CDR3 sequence: CASSQAGSYQPQHF. As DNA, the CDR3 is TGTGCCAGTTCACAGGCCGGGTCGTATCAGCCCCAGCATTTT. The full variable domain, in which reference TRBV19 and TRBJ1-5 provide the parts outside the CDR3, is DGGITQSPKYLFRKEGQNVTLSCEQNLNHDAMYWYRQDPGQGLRLIYYSQIVNDFQKGDIAEGYSVSREKKESFPLTVTSAQKNPTAFYLCASSQAGSYQPQHFGDGTRLSIL.

A single count supports this clone. The J gene is TRBJ1-6, the V gene TRBV7-9; D may be TRBD1 (5 bases). Germline loops: CDR1 SEHNR, CDR2 FQNEAQ (reference sequence). V was pared by 2 bases and J by 8 bases, with 10 bases between. The CDR3 extends over 14 amino acids. The CDR3: CASSLRGSDSPLHF. In DNA form, the CDR3 reads TGTGCCAGCAGCTTACGGGGGTCGGATTCACCCCTCCACTTT.

The rearrangement joins TRBV5-6 to TRBJ1-1; TRBD1 aligns across 7 bases. The trim removed 2 bases at V and 3 bases at J, leaving 1 base unmatched. The CDR3 loop spans 13 amino acids. Germline-derived CDR1 and CDR2 are SGHDT and YYEEEE. The CDR3 loop reads CASSFQGDTEAFF. The CDR3, as DNA: TGTGCCAGCAGCTTCCAGGGGGACACTGAAGCTTTCTTT.

The rearrangement links TRBV14 to TRBJ1-1; unclear D gene. The CDR3 is 14 amino acids. V was shortened by 4 bases and J by 1 base, with 10 bases between the two germline ends. Looked up from germline, CDR1 is SGHDN and CDR2 is FVKESK. CDR3 in DNA: TGTGCCAGCAGCCCCCTGTTTTCGAACACTGAAGCTTTCTTT. Encoded protein: CASSPLFSNTEAFF.

This chain joins TRBV3-1 (or the pseudogene TRBV3-2) and TRBJ2-1; a weak D match, TRBD1 (6 bases). The germline gives CDR1 LGHDT, CDR2 YNNKEL (reference sequence). V was trimmed by 1 base and J by 9 bases, leaving 7 bases between them. The CDR3 has 12 amino acids. The CDR3 reads CASSQARGEQFF. CDR3 nucleotide sequence: TGTGCCAGCAGCCAAGCCAGGGGTGAGCAGTTCTTC.